One and the same sample provided the 7 T cell receptor beta chains below, sequenced in a study of patients and donors after allogeneic stem cell transplantation. MiXCR was run by TCRdb on the RT-PCR reads, yielding one entry per CDR3 protein. The sample lists about 110,000 distinct CDR3 sequences, 35% occurring once. Sequencing was done on a sample of blood, either unsorted or a sorted T cell fraction (not recorded which). Receptors originate from a human donor who was either an allogeneic HSCT recipient or a stem cell or donor lymphocyte infusion donor (not recorded which). It is not recorded whose cells these are; they may come from a transplant donor.

Only a few counts were recorded for this clonotype. The CDR3 region has the DNA TGTGCCAGCAGTTACTCGACGGGACCAGGGACCCAGTACTTC. Its protein is CASSYSTGPGTQYF. The gene calls are TRBV6-6 and TRBJ2-5; D is tentatively TRBD1 or TRBD2 (5 bases each). Germline V gene sequence: CDR1 MNHNY, CDR2 SVGAGI (reference sequence). V was clipped by 0 bases and J by 7 bases, with 12 bases between them. This CDR3 contains 14 residues.

This clonotype was seen many times. The chain links TRBV20-1 to TRBJ1-2, with 9 bases that match TRBD1. The trim removed 3 bases at V and 3 bases at J, leaving 5 bases unmatched. This CDR3 spans 14 amino acids. CDR1 is DFQATT and CDR2 is SNEGSKA in the germline V gene (reference sequence). CDR3 sequence (DNA): TGCAGTGCTAGGGGGACAGGGTACTACTATGGCTACACCTTC. Amino acids: CSARGTGYYYGYTF.

This clonotype was counted a few times. This rearrangement joins TRBV10-3 to TRBJ2-3, with D maybe TRBD2 (6 bases). The V gene's germline CDR1 is ENHRY and CDR2 SYGVKD. V lost 3 bases to trimming and J lost 3 bases, with 13 bases between them. The length of the CDR3 is 15 residues. The CDR3 spells CAISEGRRYTDTQYF. CDR3 sequence (DNA): TGTGCCATCAGTGAAGGGAGGAGGTATACAGATACGCAGTATTTT.

The chain is built from TRBV29-1 and TRBJ1-1; unclear D gene. The CDR3 contains 11 residues. Germline CDR1 is SQVTM and CDR2 is ANQGSEA. The V and J ends lost 3 bases and 3 bases respectively, with 5 bases between them. CDR3 DNA sequence: TGCAGCGTTGAGTTTTACACTGAAGCTTTCTTT. This translates into CSVEFYTEAFF.

In this sample, this clonotype turned up many times. The V and J genes are TRBV20-1 and TRBJ1-2; D might be TRBD1 (6 bases). CDR1 DFQATT and CDR2 SNEGSKA come from the germline V gene (reference sequence). The CDR3 spans 11 residues. V dropped 2 bases and J dropped 7 bases, with 8 bases sitting between them. The CDR3 protein is CSARQGTGYTF. In DNA, the CDR3 is TGCAGTGCTAGACAGGGGACTGGCTACACCTTC.

This chain joins TRBV5-1 and TRBJ2-1; D remains unclear. The germline V gene has CDR1 SGHRS and CDR2 YFSETQ. The CDR3 spans 14 residues. V was cut by 0 bases and J by 8 bases, with 12 bases left in between. The CDR3 region has the DNA TGCGCCAGCAGCTTGGCCCACTACGCGGATGAGCAGTTCTTC. This translates into CASSLAHYADEQFF.

This rearrangement joins TRBV7-9 to TRBJ1-1; 7 bases are a match to TRBD1. CDR3 size: 17 residues. CDR1 SEHNR and CDR2 FQNEAQ come from the germline V gene (reference sequence). After removal of 2 bases from V and 7 bases from J, the junction contained 16 bases not matched to a gene. As DNA, the CDR3 is TGTGCCAGCAGCTTAATTCTATTGTCAGGGGGATTAGTTGAAGCTTTCTTT. This codes for CASSLILLSGGLVEAFF.